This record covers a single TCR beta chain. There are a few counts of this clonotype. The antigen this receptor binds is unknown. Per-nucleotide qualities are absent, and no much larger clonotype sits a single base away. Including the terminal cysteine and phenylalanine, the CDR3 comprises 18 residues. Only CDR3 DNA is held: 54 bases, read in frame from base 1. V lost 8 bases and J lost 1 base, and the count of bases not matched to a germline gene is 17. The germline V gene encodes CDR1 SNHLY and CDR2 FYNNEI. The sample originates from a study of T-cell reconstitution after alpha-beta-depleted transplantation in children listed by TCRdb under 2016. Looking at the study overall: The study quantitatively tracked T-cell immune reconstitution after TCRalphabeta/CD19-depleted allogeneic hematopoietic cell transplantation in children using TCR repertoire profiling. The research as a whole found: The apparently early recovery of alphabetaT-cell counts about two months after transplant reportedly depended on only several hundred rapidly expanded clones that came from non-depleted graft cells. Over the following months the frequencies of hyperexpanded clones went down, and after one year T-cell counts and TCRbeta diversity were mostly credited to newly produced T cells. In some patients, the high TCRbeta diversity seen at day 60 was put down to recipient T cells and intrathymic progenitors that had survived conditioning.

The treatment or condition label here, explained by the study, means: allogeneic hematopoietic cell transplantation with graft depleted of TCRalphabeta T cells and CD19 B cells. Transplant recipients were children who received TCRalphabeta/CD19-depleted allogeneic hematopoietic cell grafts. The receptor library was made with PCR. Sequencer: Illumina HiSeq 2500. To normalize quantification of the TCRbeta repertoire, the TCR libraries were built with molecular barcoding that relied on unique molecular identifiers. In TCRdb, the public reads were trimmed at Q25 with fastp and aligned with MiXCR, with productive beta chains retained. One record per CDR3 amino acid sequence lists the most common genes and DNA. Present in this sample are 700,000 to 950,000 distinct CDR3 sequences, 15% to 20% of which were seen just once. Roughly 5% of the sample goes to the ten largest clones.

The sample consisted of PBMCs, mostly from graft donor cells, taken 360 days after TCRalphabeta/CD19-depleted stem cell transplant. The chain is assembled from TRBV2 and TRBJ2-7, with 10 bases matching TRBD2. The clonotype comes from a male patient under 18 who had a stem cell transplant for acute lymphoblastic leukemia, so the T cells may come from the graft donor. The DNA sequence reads TGTGCCAGCCAGTTCGACCTAGCGGGAGCGTCATTTTCCTACGAGCAGTACTTC. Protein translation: CASQFDLAGASFSYEQYF.